This TCR beta chain was captured in a study of early T cells in non-severe SARS-CoV-2 infection listed by TCRdb under 2021. Broadly, across the study: TCR sequencing used bulk RNA from unsorted whole blood, so alpha and beta chains could not be paired.

Here is what the overall study found, with its caveats: VDJdb matching was skewed toward anti-spike CD8 responses and likely underestimated virus-specific expansions, missing private and CD4 specificities.

Library creation used 5' RACE. Sequenced on a NextSeq 500. The TCR library protocol attached unique molecular identifiers to individual cDNA molecules to correct for sequencing error and PCR bias. TCR alpha and beta chains were both sequenced, and the abundances of alpha and beta sequences in each sample were closely correlated with each other. The authors' analysis ran thus. Decombinator V4 was used to annotate the V gene, J gene and CDR3 of the TCR sequences. Expanded TCRs were defined as changing significantly between any two time points under a Poisson model with p below 0.0001. TCR abundances were normalised to the total number of TCRs sequenced per sample and were expressed as counts per million. MAIT TCRs were defined by TRAV1-2 paired with TRAJ12, TRAJ20 or TRAJ33, and iNKT TCRs by TRAV10 paired with TRAJ18. VDJdb, accessed 1 November 2021, was searched for CMV, EBV and SARS-CoV-2 annotated TCRs, excluding TCRs annotated for multiple antigens. The public reads were reprocessed in TCRdb via fastp at Q25 and MiXCR, keeping in-frame beta chains. Entries that share a CDR3 protein sequence are merged under the most common genes and DNA. TCRdb's processing, not the authors', yielded these V and J calls. Here the sample has about 79,000 distinct CDR3 sequences; approximately 13% occur a single time. The top ten hold 5.5% to 7.5% of the sample.

Looking up the germline V gene yields CDR1 SGHTA and CDR2 FQGTGA. The CDR3 numbers 14 residues from cysteine through phenylalanine. CDR3 DNA only is kept here, 42 bases in frame from base 1. V loses 5 bases, J loses 1 base, and the germline ends lie 12 bases apart. This clonotype was recorded a few times. The target of this receptor is not known. Qualities for individual bases were not recorded, and no much larger clone is one base off. Set within a cohort of healthcare workers in London, UK, this nested case-control study involved weekly PCR testing of nasopharyngeal swabs along with blood sampling. Healthcare workers were enrolled in the week of the UK lockdown, from 23 to 31 March 2020, and were followed every week for up to 16 weeks.

Recombination connected TRBV7-3 to TRBJ2-7; possibly the D gene is TRBD2, per 6 matching bases. Source material: whole blood. The origin of this receptor is an adult who was a healthcare worker with PCR-confirmed SARS-CoV-2 infection or an uninfected control (not recorded which). Here the CDR3 is given as CASSPYGGSYEQYF. The nucleotide sequence is given as TGTGCCAGCAGCCCATATGGGGGGTCCTACGAGCAGTACTTC.